The TCR beta chain described here comes from a study of post-analysis software for immune sequencing data (dated by TCRdb to between 2015 and 2016). Notes on the research overall: Recorded disease courses included relapsing-remitting, secondary progressive and progressive-relapsing multiple sclerosis, with some patients lacking subtype annotation. A subset of samples was prepared in parallel using single-end sample barcoding, then pooled and co-amplified after Illumina adapter ligation. The multiple sclerosis patient repertoires were compared with 11 previously published healthy control repertoires from donors aged about 6 to 26 years. What the study reported, not specific to this receptor: The control group was slightly older than the multiple sclerosis patient group. Normalized Chao1 diversity was significantly lower in multiple sclerosis patients than controls, suggesting substantial peripheral T-cell clonal expansion. Patients showed significantly higher frequencies than controls for 4 or 5 TRBV segments, among them TRBV5-6, TRBV5-1 and TRBV20-1. When samples were clustered directly using the F measure, samples prepared in the same batch co-clustered strongly, which prompted a batch-effect correction.

To demonstrate the VDJtools post-analysis software, the study profiled TCR beta repertoires from the peripheral blood of about 13 young patients with multiple sclerosis. The multiple sclerosis patients were children and adolescents between about 6 and 15 years of age. Counted from cysteine to phenylalanine, this CDR3 has 15 amino acids. Only CDR3 DNA remains: 45 bases, in frame from the first base. Trimming takes 5 bases off V and 7 bases off J; junction bases not matched to a gene: 14. CDR1 and CDR2, per the germline V gene, are MDHEN and SYDVKM. Remarks on this clonotype: What this receptor recognizes is not known. Base qualities are not provided; no much larger clone lies one nucleotide away.

Library preparation was by PCR. For sequencing, an Illumina HiSeq 2500 was employed. To reduce PCR and sequencing biases, unique molecular identifiers were built into the TCR beta cDNA libraries. Roughly 500,000 cDNA molecules were obtained per 1 to 10 million input T cells, so each molecule approximated one T cell. The patient libraries were prepared and sequenced using the same protocol as the earlier healthy control dataset. Samples belonging to the same batch were prepared together, multiplexed and sequenced on a shared HiSeq lane. In the paper's pipeline: MIGEC was used to process the raw barcoded reads, and molecular identifier groups with only a single read were discarded before consensus assembly and CDR3 extraction. Clonotype tables were post-analysed with VDJtools, normalizing diversity by down-sampling all datasets to the smallest sample size. In repertoire overlap clustering, CDR3 amino acid sequences, but not nucleotide sequences, were matched to correct batch-related cross-sample contamination. The public reads were quality trimmed at Q25 with fastp and then assembled into clones with MiXCR by TCRdb, keeping productive beta chains. A single entry per CDR3 protein holds the most common genes and DNA from its merged rows. These V and J calls derive from TCRdb rather than the authors' analysis. A total of fewer than 850,000 distinct CDR3 sequences appear in this sample, roughly 50% of them only once. The top ten clones comprise 4.9% of the sample.

The V and J genes are TRBV28 and TRBJ2-7; 7 central nucleotides agree with TRBD1. The sample comprised blood. This TCR was sampled from a girl aged 5 to 17 with multiple sclerosis. Read as DNA, the sequence is TGTGCCAGCAGTAGCCCCCCGGGACAGCCTCGGGAGCAGTACTTC. Its translation is CASSSPPGQPREQYF. The entire variable domain, with the stretches around the CDR3 drawn from the reference TRBV28 and TRBJ2-7 proteins, is DVKVTQSSRYLVKRTGEKVFLECVQDMDHENMFWYRQDPGLGLRLIYFSYDVKMKEKGDIPEGYSVSREKKERFSLILESASTNQTSMYLCASSSPPGQPREQYFGPGTRLTVT.